The rows below give T cell receptor beta chains drawn from one sample of a study of T cell responses to AZD1222 COVID-19 vaccine. Generated by immunoSEQ multiplex PCR, the TCRdb table keeps only in-frame clones and is missing some. Of some 160,000 clones listed, around 92% are singletons. Sequenced material: peripheral blood, taken on day 0 of AZD1222 vaccination. Receptors originate from an adult in good health. Each CDR3 is given with its conserved first and last residue. The D gene is left open where the match is weak. Size values are once, few and many counts, or a class for expanded clones, and some rows have none.

J: TRBJ1-5; size: NA; V: TRBV2; D: NA; CDR3: CASSDRQSNQPQHF; DNA: TGTGCCAGCAGTGACCGGCAGAGCAATCAGCCCCAGCATTTT
J: TRBJ2-1; size: NA; V: TRBV7-9; D: TRBD2; CDR3: CASSPVVAGGLDEQFF; DNA: TGTGCCAGCAGCCCAGTGGTAGCGGGGGGGCTCGATGAGCAGTTCTTC
J: TRBJ1-1; size: NA; V: TRBV19; D: NA; CDR3: CASSMGAATEAFF; DNA: TGTGCCAGTAGTATGGGGGCAGCCACTGAAGCTTTCTTT
J: TRBJ1-2; size: NA; V: TRBV30; D: NA; CDR3: CAWSVGPLGYGYTF; DNA: TGTGCCTGGAGTGTTGGTCCCCTGGGCTATGGCTACACCTTC
J: TRBJ2-7; size: NA; V: TRBV30; D: NA; CDR3: CAWSVRGYEQYF; DNA: TGTGCCTGGAGTGTACGGGGCTACGAGCAGTACTTC
J: TRBJ2-3; size: NA; V: TRBV10-2; D: NA; CDR3: CASSELARVTDTQYF; DNA: TGCGCCAGCAGTGAATTGGCCAGGGTCACAGATACGCAGTATTTT
J: TRBJ1-1; size: NA; V: TRBV6-5; D: NA; CDR3: CASSYSSWGNTEAFF; DNA: TGTGCCAGCAGTTACTCGTCATGGGGGAACACTGAAGCTTTCTTT
J: TRBJ1-3; size: NA; V: TRBV5-5; D: NA; CDR3: CASSPAGGRSGNTIYF; DNA: TGTGCCAGCAGTCCCGCGGGGGGTCGCTCTGGAAACACCATATATTTT
J: TRBJ1-5; size: NA; V: TRBV5-8; D: NA; CDR3: CASSLWGAGNQPQHF; DNA: TGTGCCAGCAGCTTGTGGGGGGCTGGCAATCAGCCCCAGCATTTT
J: TRBJ2-7; size: NA; V: TRBV20-1; D: TRBD1; CDR3: CSASRQGPYEQYF; DNA: TGCAGTGCTAGTCGACAGGGCCCCTACGAGCAGTACTTC
J: TRBJ1-2; size: NA; V: TRBV6-2/TRBV6-3; D: NA; CDR3: CASSYTDYGYTF; DNA: TGTGCCAGCAGTTACACCGACTATGGCTACACCTTC
J: TRBJ2-7; size: NA; V: TRBV3-1/TRBV3-2; D: NA; CDR3: CASSSTGSGGYEQYF; DNA: TGTGCCAGCAGCTCAACAGGGTCGGGTGGCTACGAGCAGTACTTC
J: TRBJ2-7; size: NA; V: TRBV6-5; D: NA; CDR3: CASQDFNPYEQYF; DNA: TGTGCCAGCCAGGACTTCAACCCCTACGAGCAGTACTTC
J: TRBJ1-2; size: NA; V: TRBV20-1; D: NA; CDR3: CSAQGSDGYTF; DNA: TGCAGTGCGCAGGGGTCCGATGGCTACACCTTC
J: TRBJ2-5; size: NA; V: TRBV5-1; D: TRBD2; CDR3: CASSSREVRETQYF; DNA: TGCGCCAGCAGCTCCCGGGAGGTCCGGGAGACCCAGTACTTC
J: TRBJ1-2; size: NA; V: TRBV30; D: NA; CDR3: CAWTVGARTYGYTF; DNA: TGTGCCTGGACGGTAGGGGCGCGTACCTATGGCTACACCTTC
J: TRBJ1-1; size: NA; V: TRBV5-1; D: NA; CDR3: CASRTDRNTEAFF; DNA: TGCGCCAGCCGCACCGACAGGAACACTGAAGCTTTCTTT
J: TRBJ1-5; size: NA; V: TRBV30; D: NA; CDR3: CAWCADSNQPQHF; DNA: TGTGCCTGGTGCGCAGATAGCAATCAGCCCCAGCATTTT
J: TRBJ2-1; size: NA; V: TRBV5-4; D: NA; CDR3: CASSLAVGQNNEQFF; DNA: TGTGCCAGCAGCTTGGCCGTAGGACAAAACAATGAGCAGTTCTTC
J: TRBJ1-6; size: NA; V: TRBV5-8; D: NA; CDR3: CASSWSSYNSPLHF; DNA: TGTGCCAGCAGCTGGAGCTCCTATAATTCACCCCTCCACTTT
J: TRBJ1-2; size: NA; V: TRBV6-1; D: NA; CDR3: CASSEAPSGIYGYTF; DNA: TGTGCCAGCAGTGAAGCGCCCTCAGGGATCTATGGCTACACCTTC
J: TRBJ1-6; size: NA; V: TRBV5-1; D: NA; CDR3: CASSIRDSYLSYNSPLHF; DNA: TGCGCCAGCAGCATTAGAGACAGCTATCTCTCCTATAATTCACCCCTCCACTTT
J: TRBJ1-2; size: NA; V: TRBV5-1; D: NA; CDR3: CASSFQDTYGYTF; DNA: TGCGCCAGCAGCTTCCAAGACACGTATGGCTACACCTTC
J: TRBJ1-3; size: NA; V: TRBV18; D: NA; CDR3: CASSPPGQRDTIYF; DNA: TGTGCCAGCTCACCTCCGGGTCAAAGAGACACCATATATTTT
J: TRBJ1-1; size: NA; V: TRBV12-3/TRBV12-4; D: NA; CDR3: CASSLVVTFF; DNA: TGTGCCAGCAGTTTAGTGGTCACTTTCTTT
J: TRBJ1-2; size: NA; V: TRBV18; D: TRBD1; CDR3: CASSLFDGQGIDGYTF; DNA: TGTGCCAGCTCACTTTTTGATGGACAGGGAATCGATGGCTACACCTTC
J: TRBJ1-1; size: NA; V: TRBV20-1; D: NA; CDR3: CSAMNTEAFF; DNA: TGCAGTGCCATGAACACTGAAGCTTTCTTT
J: TRBJ1-2; size: once; V: TRBV28; D: NA; CDR3: CASSFWETNYGYTF; DNA: TGTGCCAGCAGTTTTTGGGAGACCAACTATGGCTACACCTTC
J: TRBJ1-2; size: NA; V: TRBV3-1/TRBV3-2; D: NA; CDR3: CASSQGTVYGYTF; DNA: TGTGCCAGCAGCCAAGGGACGGTCTATGGCTACACCTTC
J: TRBJ1-2; size: NA; V: TRBV15; D: TRBD1; CDR3: CATSRSGTGGPFYGYTF; DNA: TGTGCCACCAGCAGGTCCGGGACAGGGGGACCCTTCTATGGCTACACCTTC
J: TRBJ1-5; size: NA; V: TRBV19; D: NA; CDR3: CASTEYSNQPQHF; DNA: TGTGCCAGTACCGAGTATAGCAATCAGCCCCAGCATTTT
J: TRBJ1-6; size: NA; V: TRBV28; D: TRBD1; CDR3: CASSSLRNTGGRSPLHF; DNA: TGTGCCAGCAGTTCCCTTAGAAATACAGGGGGCCGATCACCCCTCCACTTT
J: TRBJ1-5; size: NA; V: TRBV2; D: NA; CDR3: CASSEGNPSRPQHF; DNA: TGTGCCAGCAGTGAAGGGAATCCAAGTCGGCCCCAGCATTTT
J: TRBJ1-2; size: NA; V: TRBV9; D: NA; CDR3: CASSVTDSDGMRGYTF; DNA: TGTGCCAGCAGCGTGACTGATTCGGACGGTATGAGGGGCTACACCTTC
J: TRBJ1-3; size: NA; V: TRBV3-1/TRBV3-2; D: NA; CDR3: CASSQVAGTGNTIYF; DNA: TGTGCCAGCAGCCAAGTTGCGGGAACTGGAAACACCATATATTTT
J: TRBJ2-1; size: NA; V: TRBV27; D: NA; CDR3: CASSRTLPQQFF; DNA: TGTGCCAGCAGTAGGACTTTACCTCAGCAGTTCTTC
J: TRBJ2-7; size: NA; V: TRBV12-3/TRBV12-4; D: NA; CDR3: CASSSRGYEQYF; DNA: TGTGCCAGCAGTTCCAGGGGATACGAGCAGTACTTC
J: TRBJ2-6; size: NA; V: TRBV3-1/TRBV3-2; D: NA; CDR3: CASSQDLASGANVLTF; DNA: TGTGCCAGCAGCCAAGATTTAGCCTCTGGGGCCAACGTCCTGACTTTC
J: TRBJ1-4; size: NA; V: TRBV2; D: NA; CDR3: CASRAYLQVGEKLFF; DNA: TGTGCCAGCAGGGCCTACTTACAGGTTGGCGAAAAACTGTTTTTT
J: TRBJ2-3; size: NA; V: TRBV7-9; D: NA; CDR3: CASSPTGGTDTQYF; DNA: TGTGCCAGCAGCCCCACCGGGGGCACAGATACGCAGTATTTT
J: TRBJ1-2; size: NA; V: TRBV4-1; D: NA; CDR3: CASSQETSNYGYTF; DNA: TGCGCCAGCAGCCAAGAGACCTCTAACTATGGCTACACCTTC
J: TRBJ2-3; size: NA; V: TRBV5-6; D: NA; CDR3: CASSLRGVALTDTQYF; DNA: TGTGCCAGCAGCCTTAGGGGGGTGGCGCTCACAGATACGCAGTATTTT
J: TRBJ2-1; size: NA; V: TRBV7-9; D: NA; CDR3: CASFTPNNEQFF; DNA: TGTGCCAGCTTCACCCCGAACAATGAGCAGTTCTTC
J: TRBJ1-1; size: once; V: TRBV7-9; D: TRBD1; CDR3: CASSPGQGARVRNTEAFF; DNA: TGTGCCAGCAGCCCGGGACAGGGGGCCCGGGTTAGGAACACTGAAGCTTTCTTT
J: TRBJ2-7; size: NA; V: TRBV28; D: TRBD2; CDR3: CASRASAGVGEQYF; DNA: TGTGCCTCGAGAGCTAGCGCGGGGGTGGGTGAGCAGTACTTC
J: TRBJ2-5; size: NA; V: TRBV6-5; D: TRBD2; CDR3: CASSSGGGQETQYF; DNA: TGTGCCAGCTCCTCGGGGGGGGGCCAAGAGACCCAGTACTTC
J: TRBJ1-2; size: NA; V: TRBV7-2; D: TRBD1; CDR3: CASSLAGQIITYGYTF; DNA: TGTGCCAGCAGCTTAGCGGGACAGATTATCACCTATGGCTACACCTTC
J: TRBJ1-4; size: NA; V: TRBV6-5; D: NA; CDR3: CASTPRAGANEKLFF; DNA: TGTGCCAGCACCCCGCGGGCGGGGGCTAATGAAAAACTGTTTTTT
J: TRBJ2-7; size: once; V: TRBV15; D: NA; CDR3: CATSVQGGYEQYF; DNA: TGTGCCACCAGCGTCCAGGGAGGCTACGAGCAGTACTTC
J: TRBJ1-1; size: NA; V: TRBV7-2; D: NA; CDR3: CAGGRGQSGTEAFF; DNA: TGTGCCGGGGGCCGGGGGCAATCGGGGACTGAAGCTTTCTTT
J: TRBJ1-2; size: few; V: TRBV5-4; D: TRBD1; CDR3: CASRQGGGYGYTF; DNA: TGTGCCAGCCGCCAGGGGGGAGGCTATGGCTACACCTTC
J: TRBJ1-1; size: NA; V: TRBV5-6; D: TRBD1; CDR3: CASTRGGDSAAFF; DNA: TGTGCCAGCACAAGGGGGGGGGACAGTGCGGCTTTCTTT
J: TRBJ2-4; size: NA; V: TRBV5-6; D: NA; CDR3: CASSLGSAKNIQYF; DNA: TGTGCCAGCAGCTTGGGATCAGCCAAAAACATTCAGTACTTC
J: TRBJ1-1; size: many; V: TRBV4-1; D: NA; CDR3: CASRGHLKGTEAFF; DNA: TGCGCCAGCAGGGGACACCTAAAGGGCACTGAAGCTTTCTTT
J: TRBJ2-7; size: NA; V: TRBV11-3; D: NA; CDR3: CASSLLGTTSYEQYF; DNA: TGTGCCAGCAGCTTACTGGGGACCACTTCCTACGAGCAGTACTTC
J: TRBJ1-1; size: NA; V: TRBV7-9; D: NA; CDR3: CASSLQGVNTEAFF; DNA: TGTGCCAGCAGCTTACAGGGTGTAAACACTGAAGCTTTCTTT